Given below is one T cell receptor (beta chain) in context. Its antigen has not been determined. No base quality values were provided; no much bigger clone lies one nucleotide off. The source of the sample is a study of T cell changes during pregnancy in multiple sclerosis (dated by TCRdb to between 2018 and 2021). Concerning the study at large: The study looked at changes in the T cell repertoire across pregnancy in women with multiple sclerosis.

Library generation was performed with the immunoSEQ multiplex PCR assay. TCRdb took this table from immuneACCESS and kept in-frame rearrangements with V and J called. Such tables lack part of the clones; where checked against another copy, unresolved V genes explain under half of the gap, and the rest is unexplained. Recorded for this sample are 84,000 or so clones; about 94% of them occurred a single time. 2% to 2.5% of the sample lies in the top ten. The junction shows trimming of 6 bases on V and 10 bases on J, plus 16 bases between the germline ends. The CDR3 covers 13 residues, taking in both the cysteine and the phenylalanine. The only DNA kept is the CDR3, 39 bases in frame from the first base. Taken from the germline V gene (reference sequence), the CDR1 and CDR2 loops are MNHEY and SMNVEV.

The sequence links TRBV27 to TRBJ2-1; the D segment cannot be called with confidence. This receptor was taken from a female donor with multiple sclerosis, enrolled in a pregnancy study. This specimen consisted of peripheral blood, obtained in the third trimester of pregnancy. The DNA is TGTGCCAGCAGCCCTCTACCTCTAAGAGAGCAGTTCTTC. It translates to CASSPLPLREQFF.